This TCR beta chain came from a study of cytomegalovirus exposure and HLA in healthy donors. Across the whole study: Of some 360 genotyped donors, approximately 80% clustered with self-reported Caucasian donors.

Study results and limitations: V segments that were indistinguishable, TRBV6-2 and TRBV6-3 among them, were omitted from analysis.

This CDR3 has 12 amino acids. The germline V gene has CDR1 GTSNPN and CDR2 SVGIG (reference sequence). Trimming shortened V by 5 bases and J by 7 bases, and 12 bases separated the two germline ends. PCR amplification relied on 60 Vbeta primers (plus 13 Jbeta primers). How the authors handled the data: Unique TCR beta chains totaled roughly 80 million in a later count, with around 11 million of them shared. Sequencing used immunoSEQ multiplex PCR; TCRdb keeps in-frame clones, though not all of them. V and J calls and clone size are as listed in that table; D and trimming were resolved from the DNA. The table shows about 140,000 clones, with 80% occurring only once. Concerning this clone: Its antigen is unidentified.

Sequenced input: PBMCs. This clonotype originated in a man aged 30-40 years in good health and CMV-seronegative. The J gene is TRBJ1-3, the V gene TRBV30; D perhaps matches TRBD1 (6 bases). The CDR3 spells CAWGGRYNTIYF. The DNA for the CDR3 is TGTGCCTGGGGGGGCCGCTATAACACCATATATTTT.